This T cell receptor beta chain appears in the sequencing data of a study of CD8+CD57+ T cells in acquired aplastic anemia. Genomic DNA constituted the template upon which TCR beta VDJ and CDR3 profiling was performed. TCRdb analysed the reads with MiXCR anew, one entry per CDR3 protein. The table lists about 140,000 distinct CDR3 sequences, roughly two fifths of them singletons. The CDR3 contains 15 residues. V shed 5 bases and J shed 4 bases, with 14 bases lying between them. From germline, CDR1 is SGHNT and CDR2 YENEEA. This clonotype was found many times. The sequenced sample was sorted CD4+, CD8+, or CD8+CD57+ T cells (not recorded which) from PBMCs. The sequence was obtained from a human donor in good health, serving as a control. The V call is TRBV11-3, the J call TRBJ1-4, with D perhaps matching TRBD1 (5 bases). CDR3 nucleotide sequence: TGTGCCAGCAGCGGATGGGGACGGCATAATGAAAAACTGTTTTTT. This sequence encodes CASSGWGRHNEKLFF.